This T cell receptor beta chain originates from a study of blood T cell repertoires in COVID-19. Trimming stripped 0 bases from V and 4 bases from J, with 18 bases between. CDR1 and CDR2 from the germline V gene are SEHNR and FQNEAQ (reference sequence). The CDR3 runs 17 residues. Using immunoSEQ multiplex PCR, the repertoire was profiled, and TCRdb retains in-frame clones only, with some absent. The table has approximately 210,000 clones, around 88% seen once; the top ten hold roughly 2.9%. The source of this sequence is a middle-aged man with active or convalescent COVID-19. Sequences were obtained from peripheral blood. J is TRBJ1-1 and V is TRBV7-9, with D unresolved. The CDR3 DNA sequence: TGTGCCAGCAGCTTAGCGGAACCGGGTCCTCGGGGCACTGAAGCTTTCTTT. It is translated as CASSLAEPGPRGTEAFF.